This T cell receptor beta chain derives from a study of identical twins. General study results and limits: Invariant cells of the MAIT and iNKT types might have partly distorted the zero-insertion analyses. With abundant cord blood beta clonotypes, insertions were fewer; memory repertoires showed no such pattern.

Germline V gene data show CDR1 as MNHEY and CDR2 as SVGEGT. V was pared by 6 bases and J by 7 bases, with 22 bases of the junction left unmatched. CDR3 size: 20 residues. TCRdb reprocessed the 5' RACE reads via MiXCR and lists one record per CDR3 protein. The profile shows approximately 620,000 distinct CDR3 sequences, more than 6.5% of them singletons. Only a few counts were recorded for this clonotype. Its antigen is unknown. These records were also assigned to another study, of yellow fever vaccine responses in identical twins.

The material sequenced was PBMCs. This sequence joins TRBV6-2 or TRBV6-3 and TRBJ2-1; 12 bases line up with TRBD2. This clonotype was obtained from a woman between 18 and 29 years old in good health. CDR3 nucleotide sequence: TGTGCCAGCAGCACCCTTCGGGACAGAAGTACTAGCGGGGGGTTAAATGAGCAGTTCTTC. Amino acid sequence: CASSTLRDRSTSGGLNEQFF.